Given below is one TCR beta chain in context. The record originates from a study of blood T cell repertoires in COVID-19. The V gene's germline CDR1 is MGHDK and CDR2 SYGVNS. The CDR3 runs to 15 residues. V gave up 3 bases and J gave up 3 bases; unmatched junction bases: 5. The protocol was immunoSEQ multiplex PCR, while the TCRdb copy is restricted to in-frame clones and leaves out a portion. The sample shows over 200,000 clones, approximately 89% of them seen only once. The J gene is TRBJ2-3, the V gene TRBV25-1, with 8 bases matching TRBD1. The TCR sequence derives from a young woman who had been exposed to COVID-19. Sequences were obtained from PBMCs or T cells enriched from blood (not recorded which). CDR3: CASSDRGLGTDTQYF. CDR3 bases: TGTGCCAGCAGTGACAGGGGGCTGGGTACAGATACGCAGTATTTT.